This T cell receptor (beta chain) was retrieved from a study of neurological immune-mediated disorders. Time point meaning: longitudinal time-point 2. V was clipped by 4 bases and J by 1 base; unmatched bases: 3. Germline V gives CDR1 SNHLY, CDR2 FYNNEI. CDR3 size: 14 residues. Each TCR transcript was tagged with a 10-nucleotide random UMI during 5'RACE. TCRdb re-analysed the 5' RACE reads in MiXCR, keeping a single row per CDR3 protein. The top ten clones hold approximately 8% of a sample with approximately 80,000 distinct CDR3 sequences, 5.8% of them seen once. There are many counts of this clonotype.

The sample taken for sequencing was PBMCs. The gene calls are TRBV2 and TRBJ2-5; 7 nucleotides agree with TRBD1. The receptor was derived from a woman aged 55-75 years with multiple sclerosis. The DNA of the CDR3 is TGTGCCAGCAGTGTCCGGGACAGCCAAGAGACCCAGTACTTC. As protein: CASSVRDSQETQYF.